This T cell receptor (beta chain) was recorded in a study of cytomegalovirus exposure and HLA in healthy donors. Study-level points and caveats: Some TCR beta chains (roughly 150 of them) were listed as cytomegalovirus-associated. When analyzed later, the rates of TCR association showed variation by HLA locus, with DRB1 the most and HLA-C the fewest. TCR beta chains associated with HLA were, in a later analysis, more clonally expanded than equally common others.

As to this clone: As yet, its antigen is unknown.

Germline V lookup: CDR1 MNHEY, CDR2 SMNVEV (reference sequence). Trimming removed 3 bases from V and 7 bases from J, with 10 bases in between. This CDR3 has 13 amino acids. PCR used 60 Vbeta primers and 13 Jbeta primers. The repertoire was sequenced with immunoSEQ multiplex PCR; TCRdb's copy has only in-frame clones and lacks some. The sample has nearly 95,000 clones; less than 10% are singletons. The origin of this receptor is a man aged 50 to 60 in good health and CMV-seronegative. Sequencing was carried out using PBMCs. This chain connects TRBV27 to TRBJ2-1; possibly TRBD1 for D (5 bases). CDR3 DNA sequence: TGTGCCAGCAGTTTCAGGGCTAGGAATGAGCAGTTCTTC. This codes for CASSFRARNEQFF.